A single sample gave rise to the 10 T cell receptor beta chains below, sequenced in a study of blood T cells in healthy people across ages. Then a second PCR, running about 6 to 12 cycles, was carried out with a sample-barcoded 5' primer and a J-beta primer mix. TCRdb re-called the 5' RACE reads with MiXCR, one entry per CDR3 protein. The table lists some 900,000 distinct CDR3 sequences, about 48% of them singletons, with 13% in the top ten. Source material: blood. The source is a man under 40 in good health.

This clonotype has ten or more counts. The CDR3 reads CSARTGGGYTF. The CDR3 coding sequence is TGCAGTGCGCGGACAGGGGGTGGCTACACCTTC. This chain links TRBV20-1 with TRBJ1-2, with 10 positions matching TRBD1. Germline assignment: CDR1 DFQATT and CDR2 SNEGSKA (reference sequence). Unmatched junction bases numbered 2, after V lost 6 bases and J lost 7 bases. This CDR3 contains 11 residues.

This clonotype was detected a few times. The gene calls are TRBV29-1 and TRBJ1-4; 10 bases are shared with TRBD1. CDR3 length equals 14 residues. The germline V gene has CDR1 SQVTM and CDR2 ANQGSEA. Trimming took 1 base from V and 10 from J; bases not matched to a gene: 6. The CDR3 sequence is CSVEVDRGGGKLFF. The CDR3 region has the DNA TGCAGCGTTGAAGTGGACAGGGGGGGTGGAAAACTGTTTTTT.

V is TRBV6-4 and J is TRBJ2-2; 8 nucleotides line up with TRBD2. Trimming cost V 8 bases and J 5 bases; bases outside gene matches: 22. The CDR3 has 19 amino acids. Germline V CDR1 and CDR2: MRHNA, SNTAGT. DNA for the CDR3: TGTGCCAGCTGCCTCGCGTTTGCGGGGGGTAGTGATTCTACCGGGGAGCTGTTTTTT. This codes for CASCLAFAGGSDSTGELFF.

The chain is built from TRBV4-1 and TRBJ2-1; the D gene is possibly TRBD2 (6 bases). The CDR3 has 15 amino acids. Trimming removed 8 bases from V and 8 bases from J, with 22 bases in between. Germline assignment: CDR1 MGHRA and CDR2 YSYEKL. CDR3 amino acids: CASGPGGLDKDEQFF. CDR3 nucleotide sequence: TGCGCCAGCGGCCCCGGGGGACTCGACAAGGATGAGCAGTTCTTC.

About this clonotype itself: A junction boundary mismatches the germline segment, possibly from a read error. The rearrangement uses TRBV7-3 and TRBJ2-3, with D possibly being TRBD1 or TRBD2 (5 bases each). The CDR3 loop spans 13 amino acids. The V gene's germline CDR1 is SGHTA and CDR2 FQGTGA. The CDR3 spells CACSVGTGDTQYF. The CDR3, as DNA: TGTGCCTGCAGCGTAGGGACGGGAGATACGCAGTATTTT. Complete variable domain (other parts from reference TRBV7-3 and TRBJ2-3): GAGVSQTPSNKVTEKGKYVELRCDPISGHTALYWYRQSLGQGPEFLIYFQGTGAADDSGLPNDRFFAVRPEGSVSTLKIQRTERGDSAVYLCACSVGTGDTQYFGPGTRLTVL.

This clonotype was seen once. The gene calls are TRBV6-1 and TRBJ1-1; D uncertain. Germline values: CDR1 MNHNS, CDR2 SASEGT. The CDR3 length is 13 residues. With 1 base removed from V and 4 bases from J, the gap between germline ends came to 7 bases. The CDR3 coding sequence is TGTGCCAGCAGTGAAGTGGGTTTCACTGAAGCTTTCTTT. This gives the protein CASSEVGFTEAFF.

The rearrangement links TRBV21-1 to TRBJ1-6. TRBV21-1 has pseudogene status. The CDR3 covers 17 residues. The chain's CDR3 is CASSQGTAEIYNSPLHF. CDR3 bases: TGTGCCAGCAGCCAAGGGACGGCCGAGATTTATAATTCACCCCTCCACTTT.

In this sample, this clonotype turned up a few times. This chain joins TRBV7-2 and TRBJ1-4; D might be TRBD1 (5 bases). V was pared by 1 base and J by 8 bases, with 11 bases between. The CDR3 is 14 amino acids. Germline V gene data show CDR1 as SGHTA and CDR2 as FQGNSA. The CDR3 here is CASSLGRVDEKLFF. The CDR3 DNA is TGTGCCAGCAGCTTAGGCAGGGTAGACGAAAAACTGTTTTTT.

The J gene is TRBJ2-1, the V gene TRBV27, with 8 bases lining up with TRBD1. This CDR3 has 15 amino acids. After removal of 2 bases from V and 6 bases from J, the junction contained 6 bases not matched to a gene. Per the germline V gene, CDR1 is MNHEY and CDR2 is SMNVEV (reference sequence). The CDR3 loop reads CASSLPDRGGNEQFF. The CDR3 DNA sequence: TGTGCCAGCAGTTTACCTGACAGGGGAGGCAATGAGCAGTTCTTC.

The chain uses TRBV28 and TRBJ2-5; TRBD1 might be the D (6 bases). The CDR3 extends over 12 amino acids. Germline CDR1 MDHEN, CDR2 SYDVKM. V was cut by 6 bases and J by 10 bases, with 15 bases left in between. CDR3 in DNA: TGTGCCAGCAGCCTAGTCAACAGGGACCAGTACTTC. Translation gives CASSLVNRDQYF.